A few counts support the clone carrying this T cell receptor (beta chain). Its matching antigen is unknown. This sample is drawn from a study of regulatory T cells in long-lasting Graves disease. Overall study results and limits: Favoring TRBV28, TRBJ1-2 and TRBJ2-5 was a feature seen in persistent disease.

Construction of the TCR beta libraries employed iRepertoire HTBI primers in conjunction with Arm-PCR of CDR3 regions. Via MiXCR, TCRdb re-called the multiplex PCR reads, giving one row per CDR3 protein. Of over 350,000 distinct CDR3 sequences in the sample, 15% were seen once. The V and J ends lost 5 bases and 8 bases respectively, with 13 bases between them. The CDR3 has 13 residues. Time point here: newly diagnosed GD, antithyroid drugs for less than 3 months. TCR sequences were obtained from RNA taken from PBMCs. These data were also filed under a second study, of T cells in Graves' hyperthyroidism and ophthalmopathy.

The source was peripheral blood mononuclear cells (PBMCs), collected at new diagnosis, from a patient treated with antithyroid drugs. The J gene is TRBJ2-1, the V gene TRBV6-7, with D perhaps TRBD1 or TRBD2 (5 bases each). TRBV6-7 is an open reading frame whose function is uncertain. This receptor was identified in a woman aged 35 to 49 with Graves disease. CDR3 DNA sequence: TGTGCCAGCAGTACGGGGCTACTGGATGAGCAGTTCTTC. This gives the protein CASSTGLLDEQFF.